Below, one T cell receptor beta chain is given with its context. This clonotype has more than one count but fewer than ten. The specificity of this receptor is unknown. Base quality data are lacking; no much larger clone is found one base away. During library preparation, unique molecular identifiers were attached to individual cDNA molecules so that TCRs could be counted quantitatively and reproducibly. Each blood RNA sample was used to sequence both TCR alpha and TCR beta chains. The paper's data handling went like this. A median of around 100,000 TCRs per sample was observed, with a range of about 20,000 to 690,600. V, J and CDR3 annotation of the TCR reads was carried out using the Decombinator software suite. Every sample was subsampled to the same number of TCRs (28,000) for the PS versus PT1 abundance plots. Expanded TCRs were defined as absent before sensitization and observed at least eight times at the 2-week time point. Clones were called with MiXCR by TCRdb after fastp trimmed the public reads at Q25, and only in-frame beta chains were retained. One record per CDR3 amino acid sequence lists the most common genes and DNA. TCRdb's processing, not the authors' own work, is the source of the V and J calls. For this sample the table gives about 120,000 distinct CDR3 sequences, of which more than 8.5% were detected only once. The ten largest clones take up about 1.4% of the sample.

This specimen comes from a study of human T cells and chemical hapten exposure (dated by TCRdb to the early 2020s). About the investigation overall: The libraries were sequenced as a pool, and the TCR yield per sample differed mostly because of small variations in library volumes within the pool. Peripheral blood TCR repertoire changes were tracked in vivo in alopecia patients during primary and secondary sensitization to the hapten diphenylcyclopropenone (DPC).

Study-wide findings and limitations: No change with DPC sensitization was found in the number of TCRs above 1 in 1000 frequency, and no evidence of global repertoire structure alterations was found. After repeated subsampling, the strength of the expansion versus patch-test correlation and the threshold at which it became significant changed.

Total RNA was extracted from unfractionated whole blood that had been collected in Tempus Blood RNA tubes. About 5 healthy volunteers acted as controls for TCR sequencing and had blood drawn at day 0, 2 weeks and 6 weeks. The CDR3 goes from the cysteine to the phenylalanine over 16 residues. Only CDR3 DNA remains: 48 bases, in frame from the first base. CDR1 is given as MNHNY and CDR2 as SVGAGI, both from the germline V gene (reference sequence). A distance of 13 bases separates the germline ends of V and J, which lose 0 bases and 5 bases respectively. The receptor's source is a human donor in good health. Some clones in this sample may be carry-over from other donors' samples. Donor details come from another sample of the same person, matched by shared clones. Sequenced: whole blood. In this chain, TRBV6-6 is recombined with TRBJ1-4; the D gene is possibly TRBD1, with 6 bases matching. Here the CDR3 is given as CASSYSGQSRNEKLFF. The nucleotide sequence is TGTGCCAGCAGTTACTCAGGACAGTCCAGAAATGAAAAACTGTTTTTT.